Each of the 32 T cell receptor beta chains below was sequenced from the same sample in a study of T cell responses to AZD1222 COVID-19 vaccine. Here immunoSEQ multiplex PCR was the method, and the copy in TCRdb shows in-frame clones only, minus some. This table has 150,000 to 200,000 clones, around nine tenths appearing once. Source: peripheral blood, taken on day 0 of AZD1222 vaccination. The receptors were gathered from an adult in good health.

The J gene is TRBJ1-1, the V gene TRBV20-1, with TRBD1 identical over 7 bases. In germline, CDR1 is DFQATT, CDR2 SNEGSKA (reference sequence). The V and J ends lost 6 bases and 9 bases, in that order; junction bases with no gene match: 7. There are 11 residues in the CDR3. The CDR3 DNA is TGCAGTGCCCCAGGGGGGTCGAAAGCTTTCTTT. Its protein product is CSAPGGSKAFF.

CDR3 DNA: TGTGCCAGCTCAGCCCGGACAGGGGACGATCAGCCCCAGCATTTT. Encoded protein: CASSARTGDDQPQHF. The J gene is TRBJ1-5, the V gene TRBV18, with 9 nucleotides matching TRBD1. Trimming cost V 5 bases and J 5 bases; bases outside gene matches: 7. CDR3 size: 15 residues. Germline CDR1 is KGHSH and CDR2 is LQKENI.

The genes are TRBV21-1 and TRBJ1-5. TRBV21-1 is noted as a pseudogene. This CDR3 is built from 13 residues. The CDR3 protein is CASSKGRGRPQHF. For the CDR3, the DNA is TGTGCCAGCAGCAAAGGGAGGGGACGGCCCCAGCATTTT.

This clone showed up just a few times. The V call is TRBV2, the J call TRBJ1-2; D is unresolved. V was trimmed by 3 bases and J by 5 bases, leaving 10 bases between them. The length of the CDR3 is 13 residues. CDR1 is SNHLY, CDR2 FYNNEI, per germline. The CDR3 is CASSDLESYGYTF. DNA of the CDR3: TGTGCCAGCAGTGACTTGGAGAGTTATGGCTACACCTTC.

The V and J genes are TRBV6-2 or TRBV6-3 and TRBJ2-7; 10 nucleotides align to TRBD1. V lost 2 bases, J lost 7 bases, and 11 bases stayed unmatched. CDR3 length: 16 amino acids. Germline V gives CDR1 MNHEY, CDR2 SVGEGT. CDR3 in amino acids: CASSYGRLTGGWEQYF. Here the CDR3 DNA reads TGTGCCAGCAGTTACGGGCGCTTGACAGGGGGCTGGGAGCAGTACTTC.

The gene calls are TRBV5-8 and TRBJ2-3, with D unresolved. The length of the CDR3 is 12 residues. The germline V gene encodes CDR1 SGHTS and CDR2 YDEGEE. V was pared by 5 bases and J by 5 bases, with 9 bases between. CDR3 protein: CASSRLGDTQYF. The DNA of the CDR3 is TGTGCCAGCAGTAGACTCGGAGATACGCAGTATTTT.

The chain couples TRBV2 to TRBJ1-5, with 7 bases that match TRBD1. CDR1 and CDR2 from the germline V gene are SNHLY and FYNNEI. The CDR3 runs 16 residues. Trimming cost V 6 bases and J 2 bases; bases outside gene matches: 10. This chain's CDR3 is CASSSETGFGNQPQHF. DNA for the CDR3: TGTGCCAGCAGCTCGGAGACAGGGTTTGGCAATCAGCCCCAGCATTTT.

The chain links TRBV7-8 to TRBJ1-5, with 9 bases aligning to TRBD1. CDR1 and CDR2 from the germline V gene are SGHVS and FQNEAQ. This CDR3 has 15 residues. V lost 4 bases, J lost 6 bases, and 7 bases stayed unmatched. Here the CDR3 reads CASSSHRGLGQPQHF. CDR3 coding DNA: TGTGCCAGCAGCTCTCACAGGGGGCTTGGTCAGCCCCAGCATTTT.

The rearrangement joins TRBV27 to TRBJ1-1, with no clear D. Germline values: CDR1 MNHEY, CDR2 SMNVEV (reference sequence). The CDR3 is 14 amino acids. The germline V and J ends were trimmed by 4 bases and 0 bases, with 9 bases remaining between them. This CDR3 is CASSWKGMNTEAFF. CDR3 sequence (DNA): TGTGCCAGCAGTTGGAAGGGCATGAACACTGAAGCTTTCTTT.

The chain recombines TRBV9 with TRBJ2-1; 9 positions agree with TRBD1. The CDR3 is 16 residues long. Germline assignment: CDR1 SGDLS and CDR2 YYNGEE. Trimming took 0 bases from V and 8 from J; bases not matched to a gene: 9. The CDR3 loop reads CASSVAWDRVLDEQFF. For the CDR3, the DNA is TGTGCCAGCAGCGTAGCCTGGGACAGGGTATTGGATGAGCAGTTCTTC.

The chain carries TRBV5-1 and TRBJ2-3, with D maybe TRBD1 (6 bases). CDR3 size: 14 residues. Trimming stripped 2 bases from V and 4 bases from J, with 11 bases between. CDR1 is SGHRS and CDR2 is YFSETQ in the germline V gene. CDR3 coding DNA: TGCGCCAGCAGCTTTCCCACAGGGTCAGATACGCAGTATTTT. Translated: CASSFPTGSDTQYF.

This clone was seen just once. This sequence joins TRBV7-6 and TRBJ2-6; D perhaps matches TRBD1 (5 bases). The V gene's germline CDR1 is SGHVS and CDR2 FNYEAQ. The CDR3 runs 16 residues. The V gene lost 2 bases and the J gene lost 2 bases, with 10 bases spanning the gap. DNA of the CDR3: TGTGCCAGCAGCTTATCTATAGGGGCTGGGGCCAACGTCCTGACTTTC. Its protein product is CASSLSIGAGANVLTF.

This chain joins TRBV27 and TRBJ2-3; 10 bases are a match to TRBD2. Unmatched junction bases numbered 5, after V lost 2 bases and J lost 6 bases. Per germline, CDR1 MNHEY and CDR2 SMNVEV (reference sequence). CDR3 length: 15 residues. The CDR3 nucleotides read TGTGCCAGCAGTTTAAGCGGGGGGGGCTCGGATACGCAGTATTTT. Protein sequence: CASSLSGGGSDTQYF.

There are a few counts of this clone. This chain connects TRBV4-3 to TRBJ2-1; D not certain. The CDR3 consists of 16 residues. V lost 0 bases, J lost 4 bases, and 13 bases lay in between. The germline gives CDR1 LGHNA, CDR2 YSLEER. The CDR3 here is CASSQDQWARYNEQFF. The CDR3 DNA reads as TGCGCCAGCAGCCAAGACCAGTGGGCGAGATACAATGAGCAGTTCTTC.

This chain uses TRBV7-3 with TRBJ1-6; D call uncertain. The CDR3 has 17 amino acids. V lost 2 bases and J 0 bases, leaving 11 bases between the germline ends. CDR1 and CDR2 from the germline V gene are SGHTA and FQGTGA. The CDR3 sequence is CASSLRPVSSYNSPLHF. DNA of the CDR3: TGTGCCAGCAGCTTACGCCCTGTGAGCTCCTATAATTCACCCCTCCACTTT.

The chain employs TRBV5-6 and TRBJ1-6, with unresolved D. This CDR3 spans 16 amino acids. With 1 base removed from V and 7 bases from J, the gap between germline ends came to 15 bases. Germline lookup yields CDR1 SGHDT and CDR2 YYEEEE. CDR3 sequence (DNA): TGTGCCAGCAGCTTGTCAAGACTCAGGCAAAATTCACCCCTCCACTTT. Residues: CASSLSRLRQNSPLHF.

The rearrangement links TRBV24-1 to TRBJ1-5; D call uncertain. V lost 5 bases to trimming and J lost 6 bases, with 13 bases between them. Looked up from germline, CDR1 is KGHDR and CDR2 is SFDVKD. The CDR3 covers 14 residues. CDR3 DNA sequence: TGTGCCACCAGTGTAAGCGGAGGAGGTCAGCCCCAGCATTTT. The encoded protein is CATSVSGGGQPQHF.

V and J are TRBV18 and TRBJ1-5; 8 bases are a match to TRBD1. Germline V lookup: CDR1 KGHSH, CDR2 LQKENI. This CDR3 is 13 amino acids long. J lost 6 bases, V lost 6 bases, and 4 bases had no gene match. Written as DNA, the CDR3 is TGTGCCAGCTCTGGGACAGGTCTTCAGCCCCAGCATTTT. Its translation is CASSGTGLQPQHF. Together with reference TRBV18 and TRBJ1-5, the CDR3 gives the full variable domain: NAGVMQNPRHLVRRRGQEARLRCSPMKGHSHVYWYRQLPEEGLKFMVYLQKENIIDESGMPKERFSAEFPKEGPSILRIQQVVRGDSAAYFCASSGTGLQPQHFGDGTRLSIL.

CDR3 sequence (DNA): TGTGCCAGCAGCTCGGACACCTCGACCAAGCAGTACTTC. It translates to CASSSDTSTKQYF. V is TRBV7-3 and J is TRBJ2-7; D perhaps matches TRBD1 (5 bases). The germline V and J ends were trimmed by 4 bases and 8 bases, with 15 bases remaining between them. The CDR3 is made up of 13 amino acids. Germline V gives CDR1 SGHTA, CDR2 FQGTGA. Filled out from reference TRBV7-3 and TRBJ2-7, the complete variable domain reads GAGVSQTPSNKVTEKGKYVELRCDPISGHTALYWYRQSLGQGPEFLIYFQGTGAADDSGLPNDRFFAVRPEGSVSTLKIQRTERGDSAVYLCASSSDTSTKQYFGPGTRLTVT.

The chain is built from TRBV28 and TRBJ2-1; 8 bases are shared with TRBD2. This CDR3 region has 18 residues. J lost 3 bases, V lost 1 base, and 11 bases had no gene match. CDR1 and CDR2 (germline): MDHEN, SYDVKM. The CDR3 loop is CASSLYGLAGGFYNEQFF. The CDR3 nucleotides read TGTGCCAGCAGTTTATACGGACTAGCCGGAGGGTTCTACAATGAGCAGTTCTTC.

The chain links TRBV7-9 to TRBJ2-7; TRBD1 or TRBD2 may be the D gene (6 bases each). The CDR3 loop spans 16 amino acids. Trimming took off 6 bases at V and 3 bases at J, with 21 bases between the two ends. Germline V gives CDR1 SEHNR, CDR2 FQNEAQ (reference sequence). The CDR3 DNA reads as TGTGCCAGCAGTCCAAAAGCGAGGGGGGTAGGCTACGAGCAGTACTTC. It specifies CASSPKARGVGYEQYF. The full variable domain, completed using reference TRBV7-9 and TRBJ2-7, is DTGVSQNPRHKITKRGQNVTFRCDPISEHNRLYWYRQTLGQGPEFLTYFQNEAQLEKSRLLSDRFSAERPKGSFSTLEIQRTEQGDSAMYLCASSPKARGVGYEQYFGPGTRLTVT.

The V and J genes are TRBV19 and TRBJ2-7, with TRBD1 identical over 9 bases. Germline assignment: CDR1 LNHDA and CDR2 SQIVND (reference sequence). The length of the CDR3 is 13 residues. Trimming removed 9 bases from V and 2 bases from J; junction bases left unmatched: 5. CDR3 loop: CASTRTGAYEQYF. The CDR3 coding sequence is TGTGCCAGCACGCGGACAGGGGCCTACGAGCAGTACTTC.

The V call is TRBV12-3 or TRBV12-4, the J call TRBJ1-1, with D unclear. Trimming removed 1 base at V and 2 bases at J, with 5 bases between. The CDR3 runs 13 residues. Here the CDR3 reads CASSLVLNTEAFF. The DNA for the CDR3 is TGTGCCAGCAGTTTAGTCCTCAACACTGAAGCTTTCTTT.

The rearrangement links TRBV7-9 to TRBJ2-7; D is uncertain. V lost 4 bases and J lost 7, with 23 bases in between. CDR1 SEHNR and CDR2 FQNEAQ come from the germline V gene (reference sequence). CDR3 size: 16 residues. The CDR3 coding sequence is TGTGCCAGCAGCTCACCGACTGACCAGCGAGGTTGGGAGCAGTACTTC. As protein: CASSSPTDQRGWEQYF.

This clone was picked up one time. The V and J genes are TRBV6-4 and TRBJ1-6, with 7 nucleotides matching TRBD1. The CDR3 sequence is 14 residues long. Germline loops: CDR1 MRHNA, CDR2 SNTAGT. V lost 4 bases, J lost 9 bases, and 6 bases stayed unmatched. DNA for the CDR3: TGTGCCAGCAGTGTGTCTCCAGGGGGTTCACCCCTCCACTTT. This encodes CASSVSPGGSPLHF.

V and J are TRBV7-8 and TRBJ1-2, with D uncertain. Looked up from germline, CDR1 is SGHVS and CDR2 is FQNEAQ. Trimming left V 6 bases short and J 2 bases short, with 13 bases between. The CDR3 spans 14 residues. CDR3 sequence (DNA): TGTGCCAGCAGTTTCGACCGCCAGAACTATGGCTACACCTTC. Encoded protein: CASSFDRQNYGYTF.

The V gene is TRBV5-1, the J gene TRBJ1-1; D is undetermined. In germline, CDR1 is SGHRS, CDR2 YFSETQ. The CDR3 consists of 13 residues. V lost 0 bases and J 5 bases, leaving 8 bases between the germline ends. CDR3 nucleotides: TGCGCCAGCAGCTTGGGGGCCGGGACTGAAGCTTTCTTT. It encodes CASSLGAGTEAFF. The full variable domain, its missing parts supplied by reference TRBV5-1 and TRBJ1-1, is KAGVTQTPRYLIKTRGQQVTLSCSPISGHRSVSWYQQTPGQGLQFLFEYFSETQRNKGNFPGRFSGRQFSNSRSEMNVSTLELGDSALYLCASSLGAGTEAFFGQGTRLTVV.

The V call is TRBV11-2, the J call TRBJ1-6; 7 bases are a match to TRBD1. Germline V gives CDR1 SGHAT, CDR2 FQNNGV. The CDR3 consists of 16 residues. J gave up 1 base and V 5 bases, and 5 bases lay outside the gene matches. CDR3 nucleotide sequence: TGTGCCAGCAGCGCACGACAGGGATCCTATAATTCACCCCTCCACTTT. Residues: CASSARQGSYNSPLHF.

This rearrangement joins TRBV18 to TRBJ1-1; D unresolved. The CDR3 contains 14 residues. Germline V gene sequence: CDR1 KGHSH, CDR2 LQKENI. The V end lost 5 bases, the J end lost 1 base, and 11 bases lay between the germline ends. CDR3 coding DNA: TGTGCCAGCTCATCCGCGGATGAGAACACTGAAGCTTTCTTT. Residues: CASSSADENTEAFF. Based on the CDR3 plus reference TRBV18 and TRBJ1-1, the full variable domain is NAGVMQNPRHLVRRRGQEARLRCSPMKGHSHVYWYRQLPEEGLKFMVYLQKENIIDESGMPKERFSAEFPKEGPSILRIQQVVRGDSAAYFCASSSADENTEAFFGQGTRLTVV.

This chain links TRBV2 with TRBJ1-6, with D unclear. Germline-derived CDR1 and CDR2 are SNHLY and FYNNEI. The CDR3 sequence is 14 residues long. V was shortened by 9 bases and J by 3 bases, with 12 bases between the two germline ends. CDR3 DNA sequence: TGTGCCAGGGAGGGAGGTGGCTATAATTCACCCCTCCACTTT. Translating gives CAREGGGYNSPLHF.

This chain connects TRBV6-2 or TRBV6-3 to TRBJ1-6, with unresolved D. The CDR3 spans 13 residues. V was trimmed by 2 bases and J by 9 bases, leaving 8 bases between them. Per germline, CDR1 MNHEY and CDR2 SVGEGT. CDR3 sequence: CASSYEKISPLHF. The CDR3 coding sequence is TGTGCCAGCAGTTACGAAAAGATTTCACCCCTCCACTTT.

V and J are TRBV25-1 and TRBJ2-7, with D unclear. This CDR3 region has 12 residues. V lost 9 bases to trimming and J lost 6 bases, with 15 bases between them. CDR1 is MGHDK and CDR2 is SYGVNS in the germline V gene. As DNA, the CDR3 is TGTGCCAGTGGGTTAGGGATCGGCGAGCAGTACTTC. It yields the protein CASGLGIGEQYF.